This is a list of T cell receptor beta chains from one sample in a study of neurological immune-mediated disorders. TCRdb processed the 5' RACE reads anew with MiXCR; each CDR3 protein has one entry. The sample contains more than 15,000 distinct CDR3 sequences, 3.5% of which appear only once. Sample: CD8+ T cells from blood. The source of these receptors is a woman in her thirties or forties in good health. CDR3s include the opening cysteine and the closing phenylalanine or tryptophan. A D gene is named only where the DNA matches it firmly. The size entry gives once, few, many or a size class.

>-|many|TRBJ2-1|TRBV7-2
CASSRRTYNEQFF
TGTGCCAGCAGCCGTCGAACCTACAATGAGCAGTTCTTC
>-|many|TRBJ2-7|TRBV9
CASSAESSYEQYF
TGTGCCAGCAGCGCAGAAAGCTCCTACGAGCAGTACTTC
>TRBD1|many|TRBJ1-5|TRBV5-8
CASSFPGQGIDGNQPQHF
TGTGCCAGCAGCTTCCCGGGACAGGGTATCGATGGCAATCAGCCCCAGCATTTT
>TRBD2|many|TRBJ2-3|TRBV15
CATSRRTSADTDTQYF
TGTGCCACCAGCAGGCGGACTAGCGCCGACACAGATACGCAGTATTTT
>-|many|TRBJ1-1|TRBV12-3/TRBV12-4
CASSLRRAEAFF
TGTGCCAGCAGTTTAAGGCGGGCTGAAGCTTTCTTT
>TRBD2|many|TRBJ2-7|TRBV28
CASSLSGTSGRGQYF
TGTGCCAGCAGTTTATCGGGGACTAGCGGGAGGGGTCAGTACTTC
>TRBD1|large|TRBJ1-1|TRBV4-3
CASSLDRANTEAFF
TGCGCCAGCAGCCTAGACAGGGCGAACACTGAAGCTTTCTTT
>TRBD1|many|TRBJ2-6|TRBV9
CASSGTGGPNVLTF
TGTGCCAGCAGCGGGACAGGTGGGCCCAACGTCCTGACTTTC
>TRBD2|many|TRBJ2-7|TRBV6-2/TRBV6-3
CASSLLTSGTWPSEQYF
TGTGCCAGCAGTCTTCTGACTAGCGGGACGTGGCCCTCCGAGCAGTACTTC
>TRBD2|many|TRBJ2-1|TRBV7-2
CASSSRLAGGSYNEQFF
TGTGCCAGCAGCTCCCGACTAGCGGGAGGGTCCTACAATGAGCAGTTCTTC
>-|many|TRBJ2-5|TRBV27
CASSLSRGGETQYF
TGTGCCAGCAGTTTATCTCGGGGTGGAGAGACCCAGTACTTC
>-|many|TRBJ2-7|TRBV9
CASSDQGGGEQYF
TGTGCCAGCAGCGACCAGGGGGGAGGTGAGCAGTACTTC
>-|many|TRBJ2-7|TRBV5-1
CASSLATGNEQYF
TGCGCCAGCAGCTTGGCCACTGGGAACGAGCAGTACTTC
>TRBD1|once|TRBJ2-3|TRBV6-1
CARSEIKGTANTDTQYF
TGTGCCAGGAGTGAAATCAAGGGGACAGCGAACACAGATACGCAGTATTTT
>-|few|TRBJ2-3|TRBV5-8
CASSLDSLF
TGTGCCAGCAGCTTGGACAGCCTATTT
>TRBD1|many|TRBJ1-1|TRBV7-2
CASSFWTGPNTEAFF
TGTGCCAGCAGCTTTTGGACAGGGCCCAACACTGAAGCTTTCTTT
>TRBD1|many|TRBJ2-7|TRBV29-1
CSVEGTGREQYF
TGCAGCGTTGAAGGGACAGGGCGCGAGCAGTACTTC
>-|many|TRBJ2-2|TRBV5-1
CASSLGPAGELFF
TGCGCCAGCAGCTTGGGGCCCGCCGGGGAGCTGTTTTTT